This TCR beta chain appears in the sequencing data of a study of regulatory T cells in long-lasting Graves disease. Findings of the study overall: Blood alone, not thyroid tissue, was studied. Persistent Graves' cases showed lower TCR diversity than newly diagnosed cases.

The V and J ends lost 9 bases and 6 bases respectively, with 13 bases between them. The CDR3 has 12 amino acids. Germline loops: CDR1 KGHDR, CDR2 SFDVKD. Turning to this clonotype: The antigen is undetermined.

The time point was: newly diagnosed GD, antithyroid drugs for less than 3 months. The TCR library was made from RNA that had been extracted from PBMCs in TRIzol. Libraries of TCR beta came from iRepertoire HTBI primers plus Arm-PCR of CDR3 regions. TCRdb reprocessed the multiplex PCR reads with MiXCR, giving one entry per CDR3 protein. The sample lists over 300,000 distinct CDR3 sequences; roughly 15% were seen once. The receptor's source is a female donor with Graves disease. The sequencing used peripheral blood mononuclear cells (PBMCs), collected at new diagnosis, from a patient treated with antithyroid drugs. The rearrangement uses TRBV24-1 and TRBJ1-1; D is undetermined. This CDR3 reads CATVSLGAEAFF. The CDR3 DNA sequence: TGTGCCACCGTCAGCCTTGGGGCTGAAGCTTTCTTT.